The rows below give T cell receptor beta chains drawn from one sample of a study of blood T cell repertoires in COVID-19. TCRdb's copy holds only in-frame clones and misses some; the assay was immunoSEQ multiplex PCR. The data contain about 77,000 clones, 80% of them singletons. The specimen was peripheral blood. The receptors were gathered from a woman aged 70-85 years with acute or convalescent COVID-19. Both conserved end residues are part of each CDR3. A D gene is named only where the DNA matches it firmly. A row's size may be missing; if present it is once, few, many or a size class.

clone size: once; D gene: -; V gene: TRBV9; J gene: TRBJ2-1; CDR3 protein: CASSVGGGPRYNEQFF; CDR3 DNA: TGTGCCAGCAGCGTAGGGGGCGGACCGCGCTACAATGAGCAGTTCTTC
clone size: once; D gene: TRBD2; V gene: TRBV3-1/TRBV3-2; J gene: TRBJ2-2; CDR3 protein: CASSPSGGDLPGELFF; CDR3 DNA: TGTGCCAGCAGCCCCAGCGGGGGAGATCTTCCCGGGGAGCTGTTTTTT
clone size: -; D gene: TRBD1; V gene: TRBV6-2/TRBV6-3; J gene: TRBJ2-7; CDR3 protein: CASSYGGQGDPYEQYF; CDR3 DNA: TGTGCCAGCAGTTACGGCGGACAGGGGGACCCCTACGAGCAGTACTTC
clone size: -; D gene: -; V gene: TRBV27; J gene: TRBJ2-7; CDR3 protein: CASSLSAGWPYEQYF; CDR3 DNA: TGTGCCAGCAGTTTATCTGCAGGGTGGCCATACGAGCAGTACTTC
clone size: few; D gene: -; V gene: TRBV7-9; J gene: TRBJ1-1; CDR3 protein: CASSLAKGYTEAFF; CDR3 DNA: TGTGCCAGCAGCTTAGCGAAGGGGTACACTGAAGCTTTCTTT
clone size: -; D gene: TRBD2; V gene: TRBV9; J gene: TRBJ2-7; CDR3 protein: CASSRVPGLADSYEQYF; CDR3 DNA: TGTGCCAGCAGCCGAGTCCCGGGACTAGCGGACTCCTACGAGCAGTACTTC
clone size: once; D gene: -; V gene: TRBV7-3; J gene: TRBJ2-2; CDR3 protein: CASSLRGVMNTGELFF; CDR3 DNA: TGTGCCAGCAGCTTAAGGGGGGTGATGAACACCGGGGAGCTGTTTTTT
clone size: -; D gene: -; V gene: TRBV7-9; J gene: TRBJ1-6; CDR3 protein: CASSLGGVLHF; CDR3 DNA: TGTGCCAGCAGCTTAGGCGGGGTCCTCCACTTT
clone size: -; D gene: -; V gene: TRBV29-1; J gene: TRBJ1-2; CDR3 protein: CSVDGGWPYGYTF; CDR3 DNA: TGCAGCGTTGATGGGGGGTGGCCCTATGGCTACACCTTC
clone size: few; D gene: -; V gene: TRBV3-1/TRBV3-2; J gene: TRBJ2-2; CDR3 protein: CASSTGVGELFF; CDR3 DNA: TGTGCCAGCAGCACTGGTGTCGGGGAGCTGTTTTTT
clone size: -; D gene: TRBD1; V gene: TRBV7-8; J gene: TRBJ1-5; CDR3 protein: CASSLYRQGRYSNQPQHF; CDR3 DNA: TGTGCCAGCAGCTTGTACCGACAGGGGCGTTATAGCAATCAGCCCCAGCATTTT
clone size: -; D gene: -; V gene: TRBV2; J gene: TRBJ1-4; CDR3 protein: CASSEDDNNEKLFF; CDR3 DNA: TGTGCCAGCAGTGAAGACGACAATAATGAAAAACTGTTTTTT
clone size: -; D gene: TRBD1; V gene: TRBV5-3; J gene: TRBJ2-7; CDR3 protein: CARSLWTGGSYEQYF; CDR3 DNA: TGTGCCAGAAGCCTTTGGACAGGGGGCAGTTACGAGCAGTACTTC
clone size: -; D gene: TRBD2; V gene: TRBV6-6; J gene: TRBJ2-2; CDR3 protein: CASSYGGVIEAGELFF; CDR3 DNA: TGTGCCAGCAGTTATGGGGGGGTGATCGAGGCCGGGGAGCTGTTTTTT
clone size: -; D gene: TRBD1; V gene: TRBV5-4; J gene: TRBJ1-2; CDR3 protein: CASSFGTGWSGYTF; CDR3 DNA: TGTGCCAGCAGCTTCGGGACAGGGTGGTCTGGCTACACCTTC